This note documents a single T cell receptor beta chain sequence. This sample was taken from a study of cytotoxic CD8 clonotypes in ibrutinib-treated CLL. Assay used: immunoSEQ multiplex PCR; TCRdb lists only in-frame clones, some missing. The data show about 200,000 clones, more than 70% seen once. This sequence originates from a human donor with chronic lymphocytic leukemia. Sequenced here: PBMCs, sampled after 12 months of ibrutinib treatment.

The CDR3 sequence: CASSPGPTGDTQYF. Here the CDR3 DNA reads TGTGCCAGCTCACCAGGGCCAACGGGAGATACGCAGTATTTT. The rearrangement joins TRBV18 to TRBJ2-3; D unresolved. The CDR3 totals 14 residues. The germline gives CDR1 KGHSH, CDR2 LQKENI. V lost 2 bases and J 5 bases, leaving 11 bases between the germline ends.